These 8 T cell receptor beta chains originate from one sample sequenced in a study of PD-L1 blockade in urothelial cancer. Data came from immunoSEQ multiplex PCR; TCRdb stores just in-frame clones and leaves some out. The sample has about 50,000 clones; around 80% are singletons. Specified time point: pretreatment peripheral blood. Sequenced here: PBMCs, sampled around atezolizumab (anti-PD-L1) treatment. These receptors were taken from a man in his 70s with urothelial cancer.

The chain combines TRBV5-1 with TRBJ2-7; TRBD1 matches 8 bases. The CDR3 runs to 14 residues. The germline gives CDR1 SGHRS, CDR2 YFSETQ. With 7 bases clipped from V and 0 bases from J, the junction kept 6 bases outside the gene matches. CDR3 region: CASAGTGRSYEQYF. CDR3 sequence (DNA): TGCGCCAGCGCTGGGACAGGACGCTCCTACGAGCAGTACTTC.

CDR3 in amino acids: CASSAGQGTNTGELFF. DNA of the CDR3: TGTGCCAGTAGTGCGGGACAGGGGACGAACACCGGGGAGCTGTTTTTT. The chain uses TRBV19 and TRBJ2-2, with 10 bases matching TRBD1. The germline gives CDR1 LNHDA, CDR2 SQIVND (reference sequence). The ends lost 5 bases at V and 0 bases at J; junction bases unmatched: 3. The CDR3 loop spans 16 amino acids.

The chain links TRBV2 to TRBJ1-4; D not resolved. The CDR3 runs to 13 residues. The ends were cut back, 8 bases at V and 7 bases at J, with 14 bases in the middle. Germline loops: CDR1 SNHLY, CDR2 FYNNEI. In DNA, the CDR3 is TGTGCCAGCGTGGGATTGGGAGGTGAAAAACTGTTTTTT. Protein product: CASVGLGGEKLFF.

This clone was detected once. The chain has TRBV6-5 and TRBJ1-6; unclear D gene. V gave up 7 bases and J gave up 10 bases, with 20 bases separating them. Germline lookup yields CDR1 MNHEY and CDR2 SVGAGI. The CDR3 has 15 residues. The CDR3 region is CASTQSGVRGSPLHF. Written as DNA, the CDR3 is TGTGCCAGCACTCAAAGCGGGGTTCGAGGGTCACCCCTCCACTTT.

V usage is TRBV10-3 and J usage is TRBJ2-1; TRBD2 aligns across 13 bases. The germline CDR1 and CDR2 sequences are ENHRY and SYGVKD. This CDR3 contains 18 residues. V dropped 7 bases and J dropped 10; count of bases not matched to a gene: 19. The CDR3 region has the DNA TGTGCCATCACCGAGGTCGGGACTAGCGGGGAGGGGGTCTCGGAGCAGTTCTTC. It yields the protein CAITEVGTSGEGVSEQFF.

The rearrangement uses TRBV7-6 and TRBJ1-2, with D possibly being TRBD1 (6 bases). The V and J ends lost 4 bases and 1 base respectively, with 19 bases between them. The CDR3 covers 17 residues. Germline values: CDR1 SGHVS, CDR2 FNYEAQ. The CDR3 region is CASSWRTGPGDNYGYTF. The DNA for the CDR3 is TGTGCCAGCAGCTGGAGGACGGGGCCAGGGGATAACTATGGCTACACCTTC.

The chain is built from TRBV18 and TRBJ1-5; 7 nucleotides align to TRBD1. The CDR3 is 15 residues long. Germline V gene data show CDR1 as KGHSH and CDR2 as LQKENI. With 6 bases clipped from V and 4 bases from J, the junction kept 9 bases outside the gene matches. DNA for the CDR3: TGTGCCAGCTCCTCAGCCCAGGGGGGTAATCAGCCCCAGCATTTT. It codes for CASSSAQGGNQPQHF.

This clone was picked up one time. As DNA, the CDR3 is TGTGCCAGCAGTAGACAGTCCTCTGGAAACACCATATATTTT. This translates into CASSRQSSGNTIYF. V usage is TRBV2 and J usage is TRBJ1-3; D is perhaps TRBD1 (5 bases). Trimming cost V 5 bases and J 0 bases, with 8 bases left between them. Germline-derived CDR1 and CDR2 are SNHLY and FYNNEI. CDR3 length: 14 amino acids.